This T cell receptor beta chain was identified in a study of T cell responses to AZD1222 COVID-19 vaccine. Points from the study as a whole: Females outnumbered males among donors, who were mostly white British; clonal diversity was possibly underestimated. Baseline antibody screening turned up just a handful of seropositive AZD1222 recipients.

The V gene lost 0 bases and the J gene lost 7 bases, with 11 bases spanning the gap. The CDR3 has 15 amino acids. From germline, CDR1 is SGHRS and CDR2 YFSETQ. Assay: immunoSEQ multiplex PCR; the TCRdb copy retains only in-frame clones and omits some. The sample consists of roughly 180,000 clones, 75% to 90% of them appearing once. As concerns this clone: Its cognate antigen is unknown.

This chain uses TRBV5-1 with TRBJ1-6; D is perhaps TRBD1 (5 bases). Sample: peripheral blood, taken on day 0 of AZD1222 vaccination. This clonotype was sampled from an adult in good health. The CDR3 DNA reads TGCGCCAGCAGCTTGGATACAGGAACAAATTCACCCCTCCACTTT. Amino acids: CASSLDTGTNSPLHF.